These T cell receptor beta chains were read from a single sample in a study of OX40 agonist ivuxolimab in advanced cancers. TCRdb's table, derived via immunoSEQ multiplex PCR, lists solely in-frame clones and lacks some. The profile shows approximately 50,000 clones, roughly 93% of them singletons. Here the sequenced sample was CD4+ or CD8+ T cells sorted from blood, taken in a trial of the OX40 agonist ivuxolimab. The origin of the receptors is an adult with an advanced solid tumor such as melanoma, head and neck, liver or kidney cancer. Each CDR3 is given with its conserved first and last residue. Fields, in order: J gene, V gene, CDR3 protein.

TRBJ1-2 TRBV14 CASSQGGSIYGYTF
TRBJ2-7 TRBV27 CASSLFYSPREQYF
TRBJ2-2 TRBV13 CASSLGGTGELFF
TRBJ2-2 TRBV30 CAWSLASSTGELFF
TRBJ2-7 TRBV25-1 CASSELWTRATYEQYF
TRBJ2-2 TRBV4-1 CASSQQGPANTGELFF
TRBJ2-7 TRBV6-5 CASSSRTSGAPYEQYF
TRBJ1-2 TRBV2 CASIASYGYTF
TRBJ2-1 TRBV6-1 CALSGSGRAVDEQFF
TRBJ2-7 TRBV14 CASSQVDGSYEQYF
TRBJ2-1 TRBV9 CASSARDNFNEQFF
TRBJ1-4 TRBV6-6 CASSSDRGTGAEKLFF
TRBJ1-1 TRBV6-5 CASSSQTGGTEAFF
TRBJ1-2 TRBV6-5 CASSPGIYGYTF
TRBJ2-3 TRBV6-1 CASRRLAGVPDTQYF
TRBJ2-3 TRBV10-2 CASSQGGAQDF
TRBJ1-2 TRBV19 CASSIPDRHRYGYTF
TRBJ2-5 TRBV28 CASSFRGLETQYF
TRBJ2-6 TRBV15 CATSRVLVLSGANVLTF
TRBJ2-7 TRBV28 CASSLEAGRDEQYF